This entry lists 14 T cell receptor beta chains sequenced from one sample in a study of CD8 T cells in Susac syndrome. The RNA, 0.5 to 1 ug, was put through reverse transcription using random hexamers. MiXCR, run by TCRdb on the immunoSEQ multiplex PCR reads, gives a single entry per CDR3 protein. The sample includes hundreds of thousands of distinct CDR3 sequences, 95% of them seen just once. Sequenced sample: CD4+ T cells from PBMCs. These receptor sequences come from a human donor with multiple sclerosis.

The rearrangement joins TRBV5-1 to TRBJ1-5; 7 bases are shared with TRBD1. The CDR3 runs to 15 residues. Germline values: CDR1 SGHRS, CDR2 YFSETQ. V lost 2 bases, J lost 4 bases, and 6 bases stayed unmatched. This CDR3 reads CASSFTGARNQPQHF. CDR3 sequence (DNA): TGCGCCAGCAGCTTTACAGGGGCCCGAAATCAGCCCCAGCATTTT.

The chain combines TRBV6-5 with TRBJ2-7; D could derive from TRBD1 or TRBD2 (7 bases each). This CDR3 has 14 amino acids. The V and J ends lost 6 bases and 2 bases respectively, with 14 bases between them. Germline-derived CDR1 and CDR2 are MNHEY and SVGAGI. The CDR3 DNA reads TGTGCCAGCAGCCGCAGGGGGGGTACCTACGAGCAGTACTTC. It yields the protein CASSRRGGTYEQYF.

The genes are TRBV3-1 and TRBJ1-5, with D hard to call. Germline V gives CDR1 LGHDT, CDR2 YNNKEL (reference sequence). CDR3 size: 14 residues. With 5 bases removed from V and 0 bases from J, the gap between germline ends came to 8 bases. DNA of the CDR3: TGTGCCAGCAGCTCCGGATATAGCAATCAGCCCCAGCATTTT. As protein: CASSSGYSNQPQHF.

This clonotype was detected only once. The chain links TRBV2 to TRBJ1-2, with D maybe TRBD1 (6 bases). In germline, CDR1 is SNHLY, CDR2 FYNNEI. This CDR3 spans 13 amino acids. Trimming left V 5 bases short and J 6 bases short, with 13 bases between. This CDR3 reads CASSPDRGDGYTF. The DNA of the CDR3 is TGTGCCAGCAGTCCGGACAGAGGAGATGGCTACACCTTC. The full variable domain, in which reference TRBV2 and TRBJ1-2 provide the parts outside the CDR3, is EPEVTQTPSHQVTQMGQEVILRCVPISNHLYFYWYRQILGQKVEFLVSFYNNEISEKSEIFDDQFSVERPDGSNFTLKIRSTKLEDSAMYFCASSPDRGDGYTFGSGTRLTVV.

The V call is TRBV20-1, the J call TRBJ2-5; tentatively, D is TRBD2 (6 bases). The CDR3 runs 13 residues. The V gene's germline CDR1 is DFQATT and CDR2 SNEGSKA (reference sequence). Between the trimmed V and J ends, which lost 3 bases and 0 bases, there was a span of 8 bases. The CDR3 is CSARGLYQETQYF. CDR3 DNA: TGCAGTGCTAGGGGACTGTACCAAGAGACCCAGTACTTC.

The chain joins TRBV29-1 to TRBJ1-2; D call uncertain. The CDR3 has 13 amino acids. Per germline, CDR1 SQVTM and CDR2 ANQGSEA. The V end was cut by 7 bases, the J end by 0 bases, with 12 bases between. The CDR3 nucleotides read TGCAGCGCGGCCCAGACTGCTAACTATGGCTACACCTTC. Its translation: CSAAQTANYGYTF. Full variable domain (rest looked up from reference TRBV29-1 and TRBJ1-2): SAVISQKPSRDICQRGTSLTIQCQVDSQVTMMFWYRQQPGQSLTLIATANQGSEATYESGFVIDKFPISRPNLTFSTLTVSNMSPEDSSIYLCSAAQTANYGYTFGSGTRLTVV.

The rearrangement joins TRBV14 to TRBJ1-1, with D perhaps TRBD1 (5 bases). The V gene lost 4 bases and the J gene lost 0 bases, with 12 bases spanning the gap. There are 15 residues in the CDR3. Germline V lookup: CDR1 SGHDN, CDR2 FVKESK. The CDR3 DNA follows: TGTGCCAGCAGCCTCCTGACAGTTATGAACACTGAAGCTTTCTTT. Encoded protein: CASSLLTVMNTEAFF.

The genes are TRBV7-9 and TRBJ2-5; D remains ambiguous. The CDR3 runs to 14 residues. Germline CDR1 SEHNR, CDR2 FQNEAQ (reference sequence). Deletions cut 2 bases from V and 0 bases from J, with 7 bases between. The CDR3 DNA sequence: TGTGCCAGCAGCTTATCTTCCCACCAAGAGACCCAGTACTTC. Its protein is CASSLSSHQETQYF.

This sequence joins TRBV12-3 or TRBV12-4 and TRBJ1-2; 7 positions agree with TRBD1. The V segment lost 4 bases and the J segment 5 bases; nucleotides outside the gene matches: 1. CDR3 length equals 12 residues. CDR3 loop: CASSSGGYGYTF. In DNA form, the CDR3 reads TGTGCCAGCAGTTCAGGGGGGTATGGCTACACCTTC.

The rearrangement joins TRBV11-2 to TRBJ2-5; 9 nucleotides align to TRBD1. V trimming: 5 bases; J trimming: 0 bases; junction bases outside the gene matches: 10. There are 17 residues in the CDR3. CDR1 and CDR2 (germline): SGHAT, FQNNGV. The CDR3 DNA is TGTGCCAGCAGCCCGGGACAGGGCTTTGGGTACCAAGAGACCCAGTACTTC. Amino acid sequence: CASSPGQGFGYQETQYF.

This clonotype was seen a handful of times. The chain combines TRBV7-3 with TRBJ2-1, with D possibly matching TRBD1 (5 bases). The germline V gene has CDR1 SGHTA and CDR2 FQGTGA. CDR3 length equals 13 residues. The V gene lost 2 bases and the J gene lost 5 bases, with 7 bases spanning the gap. CDR3 sequence (DNA): TGTGCCAGCAGCTTATCAGGGCACAATGAGCAGTTCTTC. Protein product: CASSLSGHNEQFF.

V and J are TRBV28 and TRBJ2-7; D is uncertain. V was trimmed by 1 base and J by 2 bases, leaving 9 bases between them. CDR3 length equals 14 residues. Per germline, CDR1 MDHEN and CDR2 SYDVKM. This CDR3 reads CASSLLPSPYEQYF. DNA of the CDR3: TGTGCCAGCAGTTTATTACCCAGCCCCTACGAGCAGTACTTC.

The genes are TRBV3-1 and TRBJ2-1; D is undetermined. With 1 base removed from V and 5 bases from J, the gap between germline ends came to 6 bases. The CDR3 contains 13 residues. CDR1 is LGHDT, CDR2 YNNKEL, per germline (reference sequence). CDR3: CASSQVYNNEQFF. The DNA of the CDR3 is TGTGCCAGCAGCCAAGTCTACAACAATGAGCAGTTCTTC.

The chain joins TRBV9 to TRBJ1-2; D call uncertain. CDR1 is SGDLS, CDR2 YYNGEE, per germline. The CDR3 consists of 12 residues. V was trimmed by 3 bases and J by 3 bases, leaving 6 bases between them. As DNA, the CDR3 is TGTGCCAGCAGCGCCCTAGACTATGGCTACACCTTC. Encoded protein: CASSALDYGYTF.